This TCR beta chain was sequenced during a study of metastatic and nonmetastatic thyroid tumors. Across the whole study: Repertoire comparisons spanned blood and tumor or nodule tissue from malignant and benign thyroid patients.

Ahead of thyroid surgery, no patient had received treatment of any kind. Study observations and caveats: A significant increase in TCR beta diversity was reportedly seen in malignant thyroid tumors relative to benign nodules, in blood and tumor.

Original handling: Between-group CDR3 differences, defined by clinicopathological status, yielded a distant-metastasis classifier for papillary thyroid cancer. TCRdb re-analyzed the PCR reads through MiXCR. What appears here as the V and J calls and clone size reflects TCRdb's work, not the paper's. The table includes roughly 57,000 clones, approximately 20% detected once. The CDR3 length is 14 residues. Per the germline V gene, CDR1 is MDHEN and CDR2 is SYDVKM. V was pared by 11 bases and J by 4 bases, with 8 bases of the junction left unmatched. This clone has at least ten counts. Its antigen is still unknown.

The gene calls are TRBV28 and TRBJ2-1, with 10 positions matching TRBD2. The sequence came from a female donor with papillary thyroid cancer or a benign thyroid nodule (not recorded which). Some clones in this sample may be carry-over from other donors' samples. The sequenced sample consisted of blood. The CDR3 region is CASEASGSYNEQFF. CDR3 DNA sequence: TGTGCCTCGGAGGCTAGCGGGAGTTACAATGAGCAGTTCTTC.